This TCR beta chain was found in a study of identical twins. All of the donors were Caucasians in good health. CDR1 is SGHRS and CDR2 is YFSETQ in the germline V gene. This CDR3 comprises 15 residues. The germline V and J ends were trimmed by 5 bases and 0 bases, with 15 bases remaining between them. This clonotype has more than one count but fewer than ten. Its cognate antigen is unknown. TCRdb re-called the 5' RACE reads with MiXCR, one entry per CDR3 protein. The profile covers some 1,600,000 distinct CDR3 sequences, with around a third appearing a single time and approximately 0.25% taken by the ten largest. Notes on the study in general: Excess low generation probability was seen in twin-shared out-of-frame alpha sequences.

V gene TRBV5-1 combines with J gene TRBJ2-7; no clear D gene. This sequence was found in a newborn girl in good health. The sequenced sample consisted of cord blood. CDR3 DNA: TGCGCCAGCAGTCGGCTTTCGTCCAGCTCCTACGAGCAGTACTTC. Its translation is CASSRLSSSSYEQYF.